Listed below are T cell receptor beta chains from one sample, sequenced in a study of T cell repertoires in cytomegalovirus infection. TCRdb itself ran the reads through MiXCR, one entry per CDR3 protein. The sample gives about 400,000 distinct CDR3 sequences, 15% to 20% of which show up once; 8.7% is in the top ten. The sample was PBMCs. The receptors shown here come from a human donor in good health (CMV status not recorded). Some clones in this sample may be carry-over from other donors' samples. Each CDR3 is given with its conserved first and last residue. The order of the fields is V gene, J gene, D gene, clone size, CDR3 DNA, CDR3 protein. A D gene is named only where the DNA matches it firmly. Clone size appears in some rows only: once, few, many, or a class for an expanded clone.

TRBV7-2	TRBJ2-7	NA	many	TGTGCCAGCAGCTTTATAGGGGGAAGCTCCTACGAGCAGTACTTC	CASSFIGGSSYEQYF
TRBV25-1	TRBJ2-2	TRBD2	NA	TGTGCCAGCAGTGAAGGGGGGGTAGTAACCGGGGAGCTGTTTTTT	CASSEGGVVTGELFF
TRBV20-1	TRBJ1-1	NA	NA	TGCAGTGCCCAAAGGGAGACTGAAGCTTTCTTT	CSAQRETEAFF
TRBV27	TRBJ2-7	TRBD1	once	TGTGCCAGCAGGATCGGGACAGGGGTCACCTACGAGCAGTACTTC	CASRIGTGVTYEQYF
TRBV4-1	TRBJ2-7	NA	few	TGCGCCAGCAGCCAAGTCGGGGACTACGAGCAGTACTTC	CASSQVGDYEQYF
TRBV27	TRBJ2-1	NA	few	TGTGCCAGCAGTTTGATGGGAACAAACTCCTACAATGAGCAGTTCTTC	CASSLMGTNSYNEQFF
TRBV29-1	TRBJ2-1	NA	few	TGCAGCGTTGAAGATAATAGCCTTAGCTACAATGAGCAGTTCTTC	CSVEDNSLSYNEQFF
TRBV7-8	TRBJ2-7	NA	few	TGTGCCAGCAGCCTTAGCGGCCCCGACGAGCAGTACTTC	CASSLSGPDEQYF
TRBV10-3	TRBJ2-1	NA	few	TGTGCCATCAGCGGCGGCGATCTGATTAACAATGATCAGTTCTTC	CAISGGDLINNDQFF
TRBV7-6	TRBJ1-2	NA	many	TGTGCCAGCAGTCTCCACTCCGGGTTCCTCTTGAGTGGCTACACCTTC	CASSLHSGFLLSGYTF
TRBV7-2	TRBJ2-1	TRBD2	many	TGTGCCAGCAGCTTAGGAGGGACTAGCGGGGGGGATGAGCAGTTCTTC	CASSLGGTSGGDEQFF
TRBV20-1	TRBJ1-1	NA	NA	TGCAGTGCTAGACTGGACACAAACACTGAAGCTTTCTTT	CSARLDTNTEAFF
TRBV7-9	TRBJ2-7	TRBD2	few	TGTGCCAGCAGCCCGCTAGCGGGGGGAAGCTCCTACGAGCAGTACTTC	CASSPLAGGSSYEQYF
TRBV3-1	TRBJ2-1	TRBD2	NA	TGTGCCAGCAGCCAAGGACTAGCGGCGTACAATGAGCAGTTCTTC	CASSQGLAAYNEQFF
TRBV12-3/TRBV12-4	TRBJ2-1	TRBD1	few	TGTGCCAGCAGCAATGCGGGGACAGGGGGCGTCGAGCAGTTCTTC	CASSNAGTGGVEQFF
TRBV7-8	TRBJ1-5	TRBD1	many	TGTGCCAGCAGCGTAGGACAGGGGGTTACCCATGGCAATCAGCCCCAGCATTTT	CASSVGQGVTHGNQPQHF